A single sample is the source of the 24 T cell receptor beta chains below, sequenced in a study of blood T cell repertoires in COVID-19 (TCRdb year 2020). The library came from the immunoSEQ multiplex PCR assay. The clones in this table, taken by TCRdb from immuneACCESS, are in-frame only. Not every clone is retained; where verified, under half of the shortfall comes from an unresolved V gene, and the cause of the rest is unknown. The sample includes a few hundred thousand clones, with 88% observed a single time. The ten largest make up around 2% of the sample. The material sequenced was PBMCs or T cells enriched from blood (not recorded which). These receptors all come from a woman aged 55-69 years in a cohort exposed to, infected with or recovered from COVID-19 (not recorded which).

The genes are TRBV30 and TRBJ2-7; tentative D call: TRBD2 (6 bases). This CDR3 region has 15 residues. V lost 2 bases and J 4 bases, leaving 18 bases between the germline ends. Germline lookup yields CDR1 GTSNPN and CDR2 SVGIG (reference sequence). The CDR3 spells CAWSPPLANNYEQYF. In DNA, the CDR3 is TGTGCCTGGAGTCCCCCCCTAGCGAACAATTACGAGCAGTACTTC.

The CDR3 loop reads CAWGTGWRNTIYF. CDR3 bases: TGTGCCTGGGGGACAGGGTGGAGAAACACCATATATTTT. This rearrangement joins TRBV30 to TRBJ1-3; 9 positions match TRBD1. Germline CDR1 and CDR2: GTSNPN and SVGIG (reference sequence). The J segment lost 5 bases and the V segment lost 5 bases, leaving 4 bases of the junction unmatched. The CDR3 length is 13 residues.

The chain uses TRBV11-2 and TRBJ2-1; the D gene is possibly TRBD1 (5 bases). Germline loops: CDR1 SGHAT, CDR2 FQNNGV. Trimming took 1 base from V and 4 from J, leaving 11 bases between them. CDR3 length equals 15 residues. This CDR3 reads CASSLVTGQYNEQFF. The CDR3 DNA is TGTGCCAGCAGCTTAGTGACTGGACAATACAATGAGCAGTTCTTC.

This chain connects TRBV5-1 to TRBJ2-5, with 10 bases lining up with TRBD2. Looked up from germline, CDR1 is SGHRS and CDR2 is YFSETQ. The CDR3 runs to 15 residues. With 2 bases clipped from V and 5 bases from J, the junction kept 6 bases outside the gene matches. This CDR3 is CASSFLAGVRETQYF. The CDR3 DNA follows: TGCGCCAGCAGCTTCCTAGCGGGAGTTCGGGAGACCCAGTACTTC.

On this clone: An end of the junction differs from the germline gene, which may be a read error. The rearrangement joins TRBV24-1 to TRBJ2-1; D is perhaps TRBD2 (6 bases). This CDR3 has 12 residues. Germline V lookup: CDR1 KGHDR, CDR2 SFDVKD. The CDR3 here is CATRDSHNEQFF. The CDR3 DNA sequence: TGTGCCACTCGGGACTCCCACAATGAGCAGTTCTTC.

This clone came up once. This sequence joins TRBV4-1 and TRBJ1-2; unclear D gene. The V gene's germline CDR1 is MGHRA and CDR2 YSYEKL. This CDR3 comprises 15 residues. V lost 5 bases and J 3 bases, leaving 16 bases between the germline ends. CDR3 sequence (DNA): TGCGCCAGCAGCTCCGGGTCGGGAGGTGACTATGGCTACACCTTC. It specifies CASSSGSGGDYGYTF.

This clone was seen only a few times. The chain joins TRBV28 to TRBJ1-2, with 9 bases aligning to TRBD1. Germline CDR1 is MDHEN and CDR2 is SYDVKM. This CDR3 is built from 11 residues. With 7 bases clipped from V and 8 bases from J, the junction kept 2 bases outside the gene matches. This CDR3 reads CASNRGHGYTF. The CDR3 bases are TGTGCCAGCAACAGGGGGCACGGCTACACCTTC.

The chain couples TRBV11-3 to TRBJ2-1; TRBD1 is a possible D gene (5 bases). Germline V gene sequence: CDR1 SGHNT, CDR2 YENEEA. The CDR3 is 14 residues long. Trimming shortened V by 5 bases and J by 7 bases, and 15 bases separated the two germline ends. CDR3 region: CASSLQGSNNEQFF. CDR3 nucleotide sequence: TGTGCCAGCAGCCTCCAGGGCAGTAATAATGAGCAGTTCTTC.

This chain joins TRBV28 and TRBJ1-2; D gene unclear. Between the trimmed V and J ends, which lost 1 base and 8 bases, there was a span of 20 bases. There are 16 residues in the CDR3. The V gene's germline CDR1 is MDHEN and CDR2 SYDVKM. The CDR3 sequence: CASSLFVGSSPGGYTF. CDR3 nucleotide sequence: TGTGCCAGCAGTTTATTTGTGGGTTCAAGTCCGGGAGGCTACACCTTC.

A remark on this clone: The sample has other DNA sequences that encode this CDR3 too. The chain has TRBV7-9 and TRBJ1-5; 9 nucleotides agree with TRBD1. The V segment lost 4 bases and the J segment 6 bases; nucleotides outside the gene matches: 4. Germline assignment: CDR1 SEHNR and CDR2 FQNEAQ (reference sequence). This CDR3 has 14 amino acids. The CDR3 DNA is TGTGCCAGCAGCTCGACAGGGGGTCGTCAGCCCCAGCATTTT. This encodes CASSSTGGRQPQHF.

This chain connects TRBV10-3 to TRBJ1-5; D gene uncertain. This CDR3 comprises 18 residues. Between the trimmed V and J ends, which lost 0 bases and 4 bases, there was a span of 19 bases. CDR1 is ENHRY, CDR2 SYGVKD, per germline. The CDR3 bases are TGTGCCATCAGTGAGTCGATCCCAGCAGGAGGCTATAATCAGCCCCAGCATTTT. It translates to CAISESIPAGGYNQPQHF.

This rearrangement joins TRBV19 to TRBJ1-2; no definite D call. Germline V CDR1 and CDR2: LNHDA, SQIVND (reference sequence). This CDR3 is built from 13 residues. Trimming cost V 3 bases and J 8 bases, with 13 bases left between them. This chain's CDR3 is CASSIRPAEGYTF. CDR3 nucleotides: TGTGCCAGTAGTATTCGGCCCGCGGAGGGCTACACCTTC.

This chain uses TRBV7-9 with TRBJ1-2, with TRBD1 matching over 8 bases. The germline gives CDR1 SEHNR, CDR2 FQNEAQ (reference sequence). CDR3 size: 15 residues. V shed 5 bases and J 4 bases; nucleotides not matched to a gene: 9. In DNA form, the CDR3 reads TGTGCCAGCAGCCCACTGACAGGGGCCCCCTATGGCTACACCTTC. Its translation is CASSPLTGAPYGYTF.

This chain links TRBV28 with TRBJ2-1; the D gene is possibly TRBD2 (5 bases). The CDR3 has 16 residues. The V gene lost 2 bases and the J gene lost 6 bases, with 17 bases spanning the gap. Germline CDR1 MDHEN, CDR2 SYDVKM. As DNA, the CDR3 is TGTGCCAGCAGTTTAAGTCTTCCTAGCTCGGGCAATGAGCAGTTCTTC. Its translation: CASSLSLPSSGNEQFF.

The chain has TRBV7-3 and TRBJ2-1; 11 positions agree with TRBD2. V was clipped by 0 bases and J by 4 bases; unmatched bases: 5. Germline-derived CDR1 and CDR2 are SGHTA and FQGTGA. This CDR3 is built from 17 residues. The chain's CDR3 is CASSLTTSGIRYNEQFF. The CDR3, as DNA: TGTGCCAGCAGCTTAACGACTAGCGGGATCAGATACAATGAGCAGTTCTTC.

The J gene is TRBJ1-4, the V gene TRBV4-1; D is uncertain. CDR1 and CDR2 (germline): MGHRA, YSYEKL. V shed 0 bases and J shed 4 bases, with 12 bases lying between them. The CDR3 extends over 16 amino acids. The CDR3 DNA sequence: TGCGCCAGCAGCCAAGAGAGCGCTATTCTTAATGAAAAACTGTTTTTT. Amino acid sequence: CASSQESAILNEKLFF.

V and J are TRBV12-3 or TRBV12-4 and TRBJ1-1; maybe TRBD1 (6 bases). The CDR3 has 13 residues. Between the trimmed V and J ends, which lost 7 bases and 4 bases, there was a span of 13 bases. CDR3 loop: CASITGLSTEAFF. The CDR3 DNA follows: TGTGCCAGCATCACAGGGTTGAGCACTGAAGCTTTCTTT.

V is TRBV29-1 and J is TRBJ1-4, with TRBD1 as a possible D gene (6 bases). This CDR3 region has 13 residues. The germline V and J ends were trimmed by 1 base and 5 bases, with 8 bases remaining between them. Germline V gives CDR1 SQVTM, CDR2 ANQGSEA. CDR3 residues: CSVEGQGNEKLFF. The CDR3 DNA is TGCAGCGTTGAAGGGCAGGGGAATGAAAAACTGTTTTTT.

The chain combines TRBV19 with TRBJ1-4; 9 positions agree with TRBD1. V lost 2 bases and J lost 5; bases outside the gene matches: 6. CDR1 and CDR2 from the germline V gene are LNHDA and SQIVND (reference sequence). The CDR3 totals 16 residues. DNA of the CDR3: TGTGCCAGTAGTATATCTATCGGGACAGGGAATGAAAAACTGTTTTTT. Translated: CASSISIGTGNEKLFF.

DNA of the CDR3: TGTGCCAGCAGCGCAAACAGGGGGCCTAATGAAAAACTGTTTTTT. Protein sequence: CASSANRGPNEKLFF. The genes are TRBV5-4 and TRBJ1-4, with TRBD1 matching 9 bases. Trimming took 4 bases from V and 3 from J; bases not matched to a gene: 4. Per germline, CDR1 SGHNT and CDR2 YYREEE (reference sequence). There are 15 residues in the CDR3.

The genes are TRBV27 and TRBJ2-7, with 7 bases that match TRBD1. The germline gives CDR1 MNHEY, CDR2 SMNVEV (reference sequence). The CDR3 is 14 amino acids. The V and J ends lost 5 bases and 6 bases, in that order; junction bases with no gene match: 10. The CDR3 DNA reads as TGTGCCAGCAGTGATCAGAGGGGGCTCCGCGAGCAGTACTTC. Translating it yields CASSDQRGLREQYF.

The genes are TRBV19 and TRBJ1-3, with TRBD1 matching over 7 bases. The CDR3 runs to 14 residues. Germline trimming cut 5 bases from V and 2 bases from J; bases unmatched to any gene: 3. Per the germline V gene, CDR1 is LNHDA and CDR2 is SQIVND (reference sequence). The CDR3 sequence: CASSVTGAGNTIYF. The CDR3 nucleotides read TGTGCCAGTAGTGTCACAGGGGCTGGAAACACCATATATTTT. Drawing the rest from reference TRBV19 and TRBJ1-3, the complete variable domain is DGGITQSPKYLFRKEGQNVTLSCEQNLNHDAMYWYRQDPGQGLRLIYYSQIVNDFQKGDIAEGYSVSREKKESFPLTVTSAQKNPTAFYLCASSVTGAGNTIYFGEGSWLTVV.

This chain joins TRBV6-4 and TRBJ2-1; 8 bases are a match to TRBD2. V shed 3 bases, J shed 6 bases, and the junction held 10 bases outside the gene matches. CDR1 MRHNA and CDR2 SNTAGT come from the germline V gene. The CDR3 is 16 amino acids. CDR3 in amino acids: CASSEWGGRSFNEQFF. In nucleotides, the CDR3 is TGTGCCAGCAGTGAATGGGGCGGGAGGAGTTTCAATGAGCAGTTCTTC.

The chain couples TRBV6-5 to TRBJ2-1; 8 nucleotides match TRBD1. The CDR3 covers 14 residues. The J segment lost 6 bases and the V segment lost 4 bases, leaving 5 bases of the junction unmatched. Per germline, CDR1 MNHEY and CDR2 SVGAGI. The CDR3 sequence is CASSSWTGTNEQFF. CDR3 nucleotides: TGTGCCAGCAGTTCTTGGACAGGGACCAATGAGCAGTTCTTC.